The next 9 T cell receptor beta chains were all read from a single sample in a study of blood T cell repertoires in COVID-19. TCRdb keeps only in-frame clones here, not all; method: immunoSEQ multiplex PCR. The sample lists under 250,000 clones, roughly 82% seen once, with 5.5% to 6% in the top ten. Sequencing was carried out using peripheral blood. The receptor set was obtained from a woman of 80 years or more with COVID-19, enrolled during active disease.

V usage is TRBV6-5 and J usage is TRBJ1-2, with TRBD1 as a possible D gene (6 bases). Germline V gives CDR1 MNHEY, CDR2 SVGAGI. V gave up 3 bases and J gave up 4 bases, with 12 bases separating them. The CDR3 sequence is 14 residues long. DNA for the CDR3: TGTGCCAGCAGTTATCAGGGGACACTCTATGGCTACACCTTC. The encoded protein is CASSYQGTLYGYTF.

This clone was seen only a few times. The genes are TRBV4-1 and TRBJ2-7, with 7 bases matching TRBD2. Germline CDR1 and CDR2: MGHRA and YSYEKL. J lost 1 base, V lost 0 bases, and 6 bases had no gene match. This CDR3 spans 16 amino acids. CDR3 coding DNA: TGCGCCAGCAGCCAAGATCAGGGAGGGAGGTCCTACGAGCAGTACGTC. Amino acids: CASSQDQGGRSYEQYV.

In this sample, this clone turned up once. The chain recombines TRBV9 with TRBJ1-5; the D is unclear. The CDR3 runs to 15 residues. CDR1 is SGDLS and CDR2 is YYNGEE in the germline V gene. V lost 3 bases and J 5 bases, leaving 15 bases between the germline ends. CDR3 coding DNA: TGTGCCAGCAGCGCAACGGACGGGGTCTATCAGCCCCAGCATTTT. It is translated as CASSATDGVYQPQHF.

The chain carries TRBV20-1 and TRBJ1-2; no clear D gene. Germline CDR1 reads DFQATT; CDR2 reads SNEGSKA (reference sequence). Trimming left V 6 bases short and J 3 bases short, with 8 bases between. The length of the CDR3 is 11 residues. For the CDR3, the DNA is TGCAGTGCACCCGAGTACTATGGCTACACCTTC. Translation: CSAPEYYGYTF.

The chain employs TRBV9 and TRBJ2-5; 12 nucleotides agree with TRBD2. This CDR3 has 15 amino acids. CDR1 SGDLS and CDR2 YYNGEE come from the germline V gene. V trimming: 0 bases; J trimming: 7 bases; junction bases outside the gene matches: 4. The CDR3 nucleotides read TGTGCCAGCAGCGTAGGGGTGACTAGCGGGGGGACCCAGTACTTC. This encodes CASSVGVTSGGTQYF.

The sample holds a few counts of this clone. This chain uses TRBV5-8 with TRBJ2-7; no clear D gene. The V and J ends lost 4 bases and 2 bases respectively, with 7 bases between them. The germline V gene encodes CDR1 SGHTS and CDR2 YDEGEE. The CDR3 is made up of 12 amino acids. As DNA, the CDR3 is TGTGCCAGCAGCCGAGTACCCTACGAGCAGTACGTC. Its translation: CASSRVPYEQYV.

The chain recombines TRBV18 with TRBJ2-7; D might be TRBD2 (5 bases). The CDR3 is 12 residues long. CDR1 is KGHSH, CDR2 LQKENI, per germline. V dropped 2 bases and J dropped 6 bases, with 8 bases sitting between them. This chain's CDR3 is CASSPGGPEQYV. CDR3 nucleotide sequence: TGTGCCAGCTCACCAGGAGGCCCCGAGCAGTACGTC.

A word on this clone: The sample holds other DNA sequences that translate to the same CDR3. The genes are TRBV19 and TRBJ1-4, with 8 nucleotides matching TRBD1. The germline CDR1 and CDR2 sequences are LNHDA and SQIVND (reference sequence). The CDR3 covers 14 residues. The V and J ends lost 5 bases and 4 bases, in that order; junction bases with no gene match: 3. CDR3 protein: CASSRGQGNEKLFF. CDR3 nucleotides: TGTGCCAGTAGTCGTGGACAGGGTAATGAAAAACTGTTTTTT. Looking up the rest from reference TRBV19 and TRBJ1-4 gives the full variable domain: DGGITQSPKYLFRKEGQNVTLSCEQNLNHDAMYWYRQDPGQGLRLIYYSQIVNDFQKGDIAEGYSVSREKKESFPLTVTSAQKNPTAFYLCASSRGQGNEKLFFGSGTQLSVL.

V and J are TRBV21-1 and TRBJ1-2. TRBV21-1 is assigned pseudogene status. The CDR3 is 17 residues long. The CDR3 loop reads CASSLQQGGERGRGYTF. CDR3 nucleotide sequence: TGTGCCAGCAGCCTGCAGCAAGGGGGGGAACGGGGCCGCGGCTACACCTTC.